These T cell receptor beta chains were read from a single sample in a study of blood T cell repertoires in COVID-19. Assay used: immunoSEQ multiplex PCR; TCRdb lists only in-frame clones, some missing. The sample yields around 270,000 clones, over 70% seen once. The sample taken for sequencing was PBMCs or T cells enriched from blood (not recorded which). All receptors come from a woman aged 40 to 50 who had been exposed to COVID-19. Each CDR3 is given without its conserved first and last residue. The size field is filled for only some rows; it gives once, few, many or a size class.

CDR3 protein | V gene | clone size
ASRSQGPGYNEQF | TRBV28 | .
AISGQGGDNEQF | TRBV10-3 | .
ASSSHGRGLGNQPQH | TRBV27 | .
ATLPGGSYNEQF | TRBV19 | few
STGGTRRYTEQF | TRBV29-1 | .
ASSPRTGGLLFRTISGNTIY | TRBV14 | .
ASSLGVGGYEQY | TRBV5-1 | few
ASSPYSGDPYEQY | TRBV28 | .
AISESEQGGYT | TRBV10-3 | .
ASSYRGITNEKLF | TRBV6-5 | .
ASSLNVGGRGGGYT | TRBV5-1 | .
ASSLRGFGYT | TRBV16 | .
ASSFRDNTDTQY | TRBV7-3 | .
ASRDDPRDNTDTQY | TRBV2 | .
ASSVEPGGYGEAF | TRBV9 | .
ASSPTGPSYNSPLH | TRBV3-1/TRBV3-2 | .
ASSRAQTGGISPLH | TRBV6-6 | .
ASSRYSSTNEKLF | TRBV7-2 | .
ASSFGSMNTEAF | TRBV28 | .
ASTIRGTGDYGYT | TRBV4-1 | .
ASSLALTGNEKLF | TRBV5-6 | .
ATSLVAETGETQY | TRBV7-3 | .
ASSSREGYNEQF | TRBV19 | .
ASSKPGWGEAEAF | TRBV14 | .
ASSLGQGAAPNEQF | TRBV7-9 | .
ASSAPGQGALYGYT | TRBV28 | once